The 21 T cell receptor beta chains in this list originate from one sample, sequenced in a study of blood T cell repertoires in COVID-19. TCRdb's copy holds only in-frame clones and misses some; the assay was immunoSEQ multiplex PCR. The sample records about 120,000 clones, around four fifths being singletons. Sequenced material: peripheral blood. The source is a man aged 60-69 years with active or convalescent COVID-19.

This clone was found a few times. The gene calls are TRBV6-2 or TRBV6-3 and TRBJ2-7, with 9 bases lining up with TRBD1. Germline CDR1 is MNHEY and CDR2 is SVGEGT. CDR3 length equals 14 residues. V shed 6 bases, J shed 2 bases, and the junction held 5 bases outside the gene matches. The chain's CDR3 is CASSWTGVTYEQYF. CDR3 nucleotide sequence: TGTGCCAGCAGCTGGACAGGGGTCACCTACGAGCAGTACTTC.

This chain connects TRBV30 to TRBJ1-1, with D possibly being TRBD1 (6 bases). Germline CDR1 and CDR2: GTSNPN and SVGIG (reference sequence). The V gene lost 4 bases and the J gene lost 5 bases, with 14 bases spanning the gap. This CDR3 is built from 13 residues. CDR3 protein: CAWNFRGGTEAFF. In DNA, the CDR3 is TGTGCCTGGAACTTCAGGGGCGGGACTGAAGCTTTCTTT.

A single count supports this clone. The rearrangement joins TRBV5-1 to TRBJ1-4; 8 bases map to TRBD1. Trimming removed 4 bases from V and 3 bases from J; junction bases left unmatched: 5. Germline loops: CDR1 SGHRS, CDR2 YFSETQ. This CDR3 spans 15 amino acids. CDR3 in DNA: TGCGCCAGCAGCACACAGGGGGTGGCTAATGAAAAACTGTTTTTT. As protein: CASSTQGVANEKLFF. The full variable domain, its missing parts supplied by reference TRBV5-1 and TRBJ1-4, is KAGVTQTPRYLIKTRGQQVTLSCSPISGHRSVSWYQQTPGQGLQFLFEYFSETQRNKGNFPGRFSGRQFSNSRSEMNVSTLELGDSALYLCASSTQGVANEKLFFGSGTQLSVL.

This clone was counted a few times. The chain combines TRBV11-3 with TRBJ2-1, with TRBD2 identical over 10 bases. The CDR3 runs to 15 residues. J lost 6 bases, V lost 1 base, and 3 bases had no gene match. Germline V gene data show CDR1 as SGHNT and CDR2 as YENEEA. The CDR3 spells CASSLGLAGVNEQFF. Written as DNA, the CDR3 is TGTGCCAGCAGCTTAGGCCTAGCGGGGGTCAATGAGCAGTTCTTC.

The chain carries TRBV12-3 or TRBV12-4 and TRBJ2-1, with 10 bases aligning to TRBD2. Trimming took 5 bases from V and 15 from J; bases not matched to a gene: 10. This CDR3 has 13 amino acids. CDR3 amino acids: CASSNRLAGLGFF. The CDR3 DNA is TGTGCCAGCAGTAATCGACTAGCGGGCTTGGGGTTCTTC.

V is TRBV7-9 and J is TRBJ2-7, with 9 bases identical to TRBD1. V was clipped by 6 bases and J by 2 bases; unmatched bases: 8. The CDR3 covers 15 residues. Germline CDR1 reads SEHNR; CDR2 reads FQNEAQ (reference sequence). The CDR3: CASRDPGQGPYEQYF. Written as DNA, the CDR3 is TGTGCCAGCAGGGATCCGGGACAGGGTCCCTACGAGCAGTACTTC.

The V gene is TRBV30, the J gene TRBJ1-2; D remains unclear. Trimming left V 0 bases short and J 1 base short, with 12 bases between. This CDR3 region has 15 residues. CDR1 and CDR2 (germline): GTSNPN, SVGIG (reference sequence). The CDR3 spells CAWSVPGERNYGYTF. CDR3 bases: TGTGCCTGGAGTGTACCCGGGGAACGTAACTATGGCTACACCTTC.

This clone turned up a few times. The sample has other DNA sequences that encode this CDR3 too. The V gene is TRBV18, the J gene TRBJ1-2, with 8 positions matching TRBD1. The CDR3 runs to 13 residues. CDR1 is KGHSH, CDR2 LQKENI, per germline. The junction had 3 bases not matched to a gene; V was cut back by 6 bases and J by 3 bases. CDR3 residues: CASSPDRDYGYTF. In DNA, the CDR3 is TGTGCCAGCTCTCCGGACAGGGACTATGGCTACACCTTC.

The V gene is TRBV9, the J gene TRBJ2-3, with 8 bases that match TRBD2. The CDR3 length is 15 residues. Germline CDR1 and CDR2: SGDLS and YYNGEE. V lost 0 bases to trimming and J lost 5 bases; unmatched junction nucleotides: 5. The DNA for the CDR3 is TGTGCCAGCAGCGTAGTGAGCGGGGGACTAGATACGCAGTATTTT. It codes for CASSVVSGGLDTQYF.

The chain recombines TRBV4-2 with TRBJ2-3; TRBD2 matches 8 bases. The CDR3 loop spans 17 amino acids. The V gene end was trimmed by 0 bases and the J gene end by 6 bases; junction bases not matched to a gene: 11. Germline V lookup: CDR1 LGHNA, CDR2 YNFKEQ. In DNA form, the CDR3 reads TGTGCCAGCAGCCAAGATCTCGTGAGCGGGAGACCGGATACGCAGTATTTT. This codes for CASSQDLVSGRPDTQYF.

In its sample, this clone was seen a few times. The CDR3 sequence is CASSLGGRGQYF. The CDR3 coding sequence is TGTGCCAGCAGCTTAGGGGGGAGGGGGCAGTACTTC. The chain uses TRBV11-2 and TRBJ2-7, with 7 bases lining up with TRBD2. This CDR3 is built from 12 residues. J lost 9 bases, V lost 1 base, and 3 bases had no gene match. Per the germline V gene, CDR1 is SGHAT and CDR2 is FQNNGV.

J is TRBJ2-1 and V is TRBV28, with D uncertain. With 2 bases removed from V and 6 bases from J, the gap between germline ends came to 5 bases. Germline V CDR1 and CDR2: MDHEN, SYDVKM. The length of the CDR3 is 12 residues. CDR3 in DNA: TGTGCCAGCAGTTTAGGCACCAATGAGCAGTTCTTC. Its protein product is CASSLGTNEQFF.

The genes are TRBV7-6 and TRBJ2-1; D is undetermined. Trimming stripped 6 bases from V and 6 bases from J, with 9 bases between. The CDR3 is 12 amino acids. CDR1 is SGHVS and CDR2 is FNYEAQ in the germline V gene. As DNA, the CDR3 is TGTGCCAGCAGTTCGTTTCCCAATGAGCAGTTCTTC. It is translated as CASSSFPNEQFF.

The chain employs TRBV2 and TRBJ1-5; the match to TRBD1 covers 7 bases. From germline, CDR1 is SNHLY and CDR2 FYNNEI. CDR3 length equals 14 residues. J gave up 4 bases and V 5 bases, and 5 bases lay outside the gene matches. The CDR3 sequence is CASSPDRANQPQHF. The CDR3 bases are TGTGCCAGCAGTCCCGACAGGGCGAATCAGCCCCAGCATTTT.

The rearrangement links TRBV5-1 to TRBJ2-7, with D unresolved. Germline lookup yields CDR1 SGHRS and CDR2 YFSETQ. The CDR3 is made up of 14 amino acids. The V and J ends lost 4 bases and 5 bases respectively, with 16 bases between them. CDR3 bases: TGCGCCAGCAGCCACCCCGACAATGTCCACGAGCAGTACTTC. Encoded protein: CASSHPDNVHEQYF.

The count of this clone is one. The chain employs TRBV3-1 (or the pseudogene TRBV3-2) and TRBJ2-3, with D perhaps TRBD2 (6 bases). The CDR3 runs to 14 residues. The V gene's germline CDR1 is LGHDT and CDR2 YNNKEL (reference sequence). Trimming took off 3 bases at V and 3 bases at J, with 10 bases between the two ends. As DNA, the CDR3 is TGTGCCAGCAGCCAGGGACTCCCAACAGATACGCAGTATTTT. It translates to CASSQGLPTDTQYF.

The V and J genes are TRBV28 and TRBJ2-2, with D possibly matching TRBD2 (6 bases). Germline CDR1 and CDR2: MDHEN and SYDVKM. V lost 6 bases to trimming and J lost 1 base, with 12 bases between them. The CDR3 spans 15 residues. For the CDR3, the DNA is TGTGCCAGCAGGCGCCCAGCGGGGAACACCGGGGAGCTGTTTTTT. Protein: CASRRPAGNTGELFF.

CDR3 protein: CASSWTLNTEAFF. The CDR3 DNA follows: TGTGCCAGCAGTTGGACTCTGAACACTGAAGCTTTCTTT. The chain couples TRBV6-2 or TRBV6-3 to TRBJ1-1; D call uncertain. Trimming removed 4 bases at V and 0 bases at J, with 6 bases between. Germline V gene lookup returns CDR1 MNHEY and CDR2 SVGEGT. This CDR3 contains 13 residues.

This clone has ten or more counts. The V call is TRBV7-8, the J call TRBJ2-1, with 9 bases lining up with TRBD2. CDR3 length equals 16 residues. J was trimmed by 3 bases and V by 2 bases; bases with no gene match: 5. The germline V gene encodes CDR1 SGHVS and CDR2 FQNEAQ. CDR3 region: CASSLLREGRYNEQFF. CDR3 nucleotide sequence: TGTGCCAGCAGCTTATTGCGGGAGGGCCGCTACAATGAGCAGTTCTTC.

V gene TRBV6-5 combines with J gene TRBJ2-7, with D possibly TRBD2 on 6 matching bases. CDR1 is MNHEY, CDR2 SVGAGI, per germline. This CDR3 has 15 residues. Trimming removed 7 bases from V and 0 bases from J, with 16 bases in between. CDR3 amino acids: CASTPFAGSSYEQYF. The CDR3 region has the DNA TGTGCCAGCACCCCCTTTGCGGGAAGCTCCTACGAGCAGTACTTC.

The CDR3 protein is CASRTSQLRITEAFF. CDR3 nucleotide sequence: TGTGCCAGCAGAACATCACAGTTACGAATTACTGAAGCTTTCTTT. V is TRBV28 and J is TRBJ1-1; D is uncertain. The germline V gene has CDR1 MDHEN and CDR2 SYDVKM. The CDR3 is 15 residues long. Trimming removed 6 bases at V and 5 bases at J, with 19 bases between.